These 11 T cell receptor beta chains were sequenced from one sample in a study of cytomegalovirus exposure and HLA in healthy donors. PCR involved 60 Vbeta and 13 Jbeta primers. Some clones are missing from TCRdb's copy, which holds only in-frame ones; the method was immunoSEQ multiplex PCR. The table lists 75,000 to 100,000 clones, about four fifths of them singletons. Input material: PBMCs. The source of these receptors is a woman aged 70-85 years in good health and CMV-seropositive.

The chain combines TRBV9 with TRBJ2-7; 10 bases match TRBD1. The CDR3 has 15 residues. Germline loops: CDR1 SGDLS, CDR2 YYNGEE. V lost 2 bases to trimming and J lost 3 bases; unmatched junction nucleotides: 5. The CDR3 DNA sequence: TGTGCCAGCAGCGTGACCGGGACAGGGGTCTACGAGCAGTACTTC. It codes for CASSVTGTGVYEQYF.

The genes are TRBV7-9 and TRBJ1-6; possible D gene TRBD1, 5 bases. The CDR3 is 13 residues long. Trimming removed 2 bases at V and 14 bases at J, with 13 bases between. CDR1 is SEHNR and CDR2 is FQNEAQ in the germline V gene (reference sequence). The CDR3 protein is CASSLSTDLTLHF. For the CDR3, the DNA is TGTGCCAGCAGCTTATCGACAGATCTAACCCTCCACTTT.

The genes are TRBV15 and TRBJ1-2, with D uncertain. With 1 base removed from V and 5 bases from J, the gap between germline ends came to 14 bases. Germline V gene lookup returns CDR1 LNHNV and CDR2 YYDKDF (reference sequence). The CDR3 extends over 15 amino acids. CDR3 sequence: CATSRGRRGWYGYTF. DNA for the CDR3: TGTGCCACCAGCAGAGGGAGGCGGGGTTGGTATGGCTACACCTTC.

This clone was counted only a few times. CDR3 protein: CAITSGTGAGANVLTF. The CDR3 DNA follows: TGTGCCATCACCTCCGGGACAGGGGCCGGGGCCAACGTCCTGACTTTC. V usage is TRBV10-3 and J usage is TRBJ2-6; 10 bases map to TRBD1. V shed 7 bases, J shed 4 bases, and the junction held 7 bases outside the gene matches. From germline, CDR1 is ENHRY and CDR2 SYGVKD. This CDR3 region has 16 residues.

V and J are TRBV4-2 and TRBJ2-3, with TRBD2 matching 9 bases. The CDR3 loop spans 16 amino acids. V lost 0 bases to trimming and J lost 3 bases; unmatched junction nucleotides: 4. In germline, CDR1 is LGHNA, CDR2 YNFKEQ. CDR3 DNA: TGTGCCAGCAGCCAAGAAGGCGGGAGGGGTACAGATACGCAGTATTTT. Translating gives CASSQEGGRGTDTQYF.

As regards this clone: Other DNA sequences in this sample translate to the same CDR3. This chain uses TRBV28 with TRBJ1-5; D is perhaps TRBD1 (6 bases). The CDR3 loop spans 14 amino acids. Trimming left V 6 bases short and J 0 bases short, with 9 bases between. The germline V gene encodes CDR1 MDHEN and CDR2 SYDVKM. The CDR3 is CASSRGYSNQPQHF. The CDR3 DNA reads as TGTGCCAGCAGCAGGGGATATAGCAATCAGCCCCAGCATTTT.

The V call is TRBV5-1, the J call TRBJ2-2, with 7 bases that match TRBD1. The V gene's germline CDR1 is SGHRS and CDR2 YFSETQ. The CDR3 covers 14 residues. The V and J ends lost 4 bases and 5 bases, in that order; junction bases with no gene match: 5. The CDR3: CASSTPQGTGELFF. CDR3 DNA sequence: TGCGCCAGCAGCACACCACAGGGGACCGGGGAGCTGTTTTTT.

The J gene is TRBJ2-3, the V gene TRBV7-9; 8 nucleotides match TRBD1. The CDR3 length is 15 residues. Germline V lookup: CDR1 SEHNR, CDR2 FQNEAQ (reference sequence). The V segment lost 4 bases and the J segment 2 bases; nucleotides outside the gene matches: 5. The CDR3: CASSSGQGYTDTQYF. In DNA, the CDR3 is TGTGCCAGCAGCTCAGGACAGGGTTACACAGATACGCAGTATTTT.

The chain carries TRBV7-2 and TRBJ2-3; 7 bases are a match to TRBD2. The J segment lost 1 base and the V segment lost 1 base, leaving 5 bases of the junction unmatched. Germline lookup yields CDR1 SGHTA and CDR2 FQGNSA. This CDR3 comprises 16 residues. The CDR3 sequence is CASSLDGGGRTDTQYF. DNA for the CDR3: TGTGCCAGCAGCTTAGATGGGGGGGGACGCACAGATACGCAGTATTTT. Full variable domain (remainder filled in from reference TRBV7-2 and TRBJ2-3): GAGVSQSPSNKVTEKGKDVELRCDPISGHTALYWYRQSLGQGLEFLIYFQGNSAPDKSGLPSDRFSAERTGGSVSTLTIQRTQQEDSAVYLCASSLDGGGRTDTQYFGPGTRLTVL.

This CDR3 reads CASSITVSHPGAQHF. CDR3 nucleotides: TGTGCCAGTAGTATAACCGTCTCTCACCCCGGGGCCCAGCATTTT. The gene calls are TRBV19 and TRBJ1-5; D gene unclear. Germline CDR1 is LNHDA and CDR2 is SQIVND (reference sequence). The CDR3 spans 15 residues. V dropped 2 bases and J dropped 11 bases, with 19 bases sitting between them.

The chain recombines TRBV10-3 with TRBJ1-4; TRBD1 matches 8 bases. The CDR3 runs to 14 residues. J lost 7 bases, V lost 6 bases, and 7 bases had no gene match. Germline V lookup: CDR1 ENHRY, CDR2 SYGVKD. The DNA of the CDR3 is TGTGCCATCAGACCAACAGGGGGAGGTGAAAAACTGTTTTTT. Protein sequence: CAIRPTGGGEKLFF.